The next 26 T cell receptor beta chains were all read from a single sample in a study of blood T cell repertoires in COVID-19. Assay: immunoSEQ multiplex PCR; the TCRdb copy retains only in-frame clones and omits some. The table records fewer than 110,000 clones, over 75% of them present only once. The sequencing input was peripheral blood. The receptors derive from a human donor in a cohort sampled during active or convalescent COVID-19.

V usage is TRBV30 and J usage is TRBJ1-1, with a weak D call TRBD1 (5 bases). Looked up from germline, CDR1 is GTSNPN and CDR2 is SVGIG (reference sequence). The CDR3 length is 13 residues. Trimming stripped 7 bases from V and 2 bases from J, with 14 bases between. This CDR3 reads CALGDGINTEAFF. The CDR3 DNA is TGTGCCTTGGGGGACGGGATAAACACTGAAGCTTTCTTT.

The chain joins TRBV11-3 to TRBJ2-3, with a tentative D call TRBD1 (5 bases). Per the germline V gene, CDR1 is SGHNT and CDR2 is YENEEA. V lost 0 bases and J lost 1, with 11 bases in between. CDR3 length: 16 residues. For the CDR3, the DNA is TGTGCCAGCAGCTTAGATACTGGCAGGGGCACAGATACGCAGTATTTT. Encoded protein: CASSLDTGRGTDTQYF.

CDR3 in DNA: TGTGCCAGCAGCTTAGATTCATCCACAGATACGCAGTATTTT. Translation: CASSLDSSTDTQYF. This chain uses TRBV7-2 with TRBJ2-3; no reliable D call. Trimming stripped 1 base from V and 2 bases from J, with 7 bases between. Per germline, CDR1 SGHTA and CDR2 FQGNSA. This CDR3 has 14 amino acids.

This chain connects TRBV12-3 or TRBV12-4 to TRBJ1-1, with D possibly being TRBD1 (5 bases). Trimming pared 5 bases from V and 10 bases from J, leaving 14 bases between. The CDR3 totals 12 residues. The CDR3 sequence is CASSTRAQGAFF. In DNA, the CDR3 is TGTGCCAGCAGTACCCGGGCCCAGGGAGCTTTCTTT.

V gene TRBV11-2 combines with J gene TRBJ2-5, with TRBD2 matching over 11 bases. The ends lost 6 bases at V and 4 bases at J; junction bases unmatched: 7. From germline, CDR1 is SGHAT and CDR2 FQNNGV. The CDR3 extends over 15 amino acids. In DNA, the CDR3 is TGTGCCAGCAGTCCCCCACTAGCGGGGGTAGAGACCCAGTACTTC. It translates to CASSPPLAGVETQYF.

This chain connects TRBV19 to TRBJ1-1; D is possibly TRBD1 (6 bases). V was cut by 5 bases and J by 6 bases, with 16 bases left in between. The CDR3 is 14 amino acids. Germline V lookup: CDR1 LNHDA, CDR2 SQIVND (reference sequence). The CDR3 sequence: CASSLQGSSAEAFF. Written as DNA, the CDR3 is TGTGCCAGTAGTTTACAGGGTAGTAGCGCTGAAGCTTTCTTT.

The CDR3 sequence: CASSLRAGGAGNYGYTF. CDR3 nucleotide sequence: TGCGCCAGCAGCTTGAGGGCAGGGGGCGCAGGCAACTATGGCTACACCTTC. The chain recombines TRBV5-1 with TRBJ1-2; 8 bases agree with TRBD1. CDR1 and CDR2 from the germline V gene are SGHRS and YFSETQ. The V gene end was trimmed by 1 base and the J gene end by 2 bases; junction bases not matched to a gene: 10. This CDR3 is built from 17 residues.

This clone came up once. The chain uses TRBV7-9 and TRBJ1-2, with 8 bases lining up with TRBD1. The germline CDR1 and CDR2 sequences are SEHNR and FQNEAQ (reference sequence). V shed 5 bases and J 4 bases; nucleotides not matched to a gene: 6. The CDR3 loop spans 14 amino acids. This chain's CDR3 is CASSLTGQGYGYTF. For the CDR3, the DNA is TGTGCCAGCAGCCTAACTGGACAGGGCTATGGCTACACCTTC.

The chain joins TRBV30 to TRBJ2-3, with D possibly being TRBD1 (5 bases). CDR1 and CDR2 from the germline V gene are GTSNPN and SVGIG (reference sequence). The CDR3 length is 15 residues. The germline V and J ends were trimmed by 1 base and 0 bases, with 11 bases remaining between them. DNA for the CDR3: TGTGCCTGGAGTGCAGGGTTTTTGAGCACAGATACGCAGTATTTT. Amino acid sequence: CAWSAGFLSTDTQYF.

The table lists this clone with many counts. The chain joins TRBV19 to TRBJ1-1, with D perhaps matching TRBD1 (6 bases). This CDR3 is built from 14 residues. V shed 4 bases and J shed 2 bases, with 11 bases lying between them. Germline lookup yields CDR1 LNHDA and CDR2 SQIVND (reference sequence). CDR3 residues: CASSTSRGNTEAFF. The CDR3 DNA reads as TGTGCCAGTAGTACCAGCAGGGGAAACACTGAAGCTTTCTTT.

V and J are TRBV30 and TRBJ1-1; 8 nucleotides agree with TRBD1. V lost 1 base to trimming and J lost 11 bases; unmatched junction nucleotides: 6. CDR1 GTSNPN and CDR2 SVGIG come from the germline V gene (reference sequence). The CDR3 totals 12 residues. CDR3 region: CAWSDGQGLAFF. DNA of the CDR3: TGTGCCTGGAGTGACGGACAGGGACTGGCTTTCTTT. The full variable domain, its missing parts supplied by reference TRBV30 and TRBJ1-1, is SQTIHQWPATLVQPVGSPLSLECTVEGTSNPNLYWYRQAAGRGLQLLFYSVGIGQISSEVPQNLSASRPQDRQFILSSKKLLLSDSGFYLCAWSDGQGLAFFGQGTRLTVV.

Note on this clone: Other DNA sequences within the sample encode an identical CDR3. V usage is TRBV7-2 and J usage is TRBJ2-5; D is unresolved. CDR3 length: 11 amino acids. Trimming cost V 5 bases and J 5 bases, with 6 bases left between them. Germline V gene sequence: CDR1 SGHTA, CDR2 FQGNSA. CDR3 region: CASSPRETQYF. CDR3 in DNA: TGTGCCAGCAGCCCCAGGGAGACCCAGTACTTC.

The CDR3 DNA follows: TGTGCCAGCAGCTCTGGCCTAGCGAGCCAAGAGACCCAGTACTTC. Translation gives CASSSGLASQETQYF. The chain couples TRBV7-2 to TRBJ2-5; D is possibly TRBD2 (6 bases). CDR3 size: 15 residues. CDR1 is SGHTA, CDR2 FQGNSA, per germline. The ends were cut back, 4 bases at V and 1 base at J, with 13 bases in the middle. The entire variable domain, with the rest obtained from reference TRBV7-2 and TRBJ2-5, is as follows: GAGVSQSPSNKVTEKGKDVELRCDPISGHTALYWYRQSLGQGLEFLIYFQGNSAPDKSGLPSDRFSAERTGGSVSTLTIQRTQQEDSAVYLCASSSGLASQETQYFGPGTRLLVL.

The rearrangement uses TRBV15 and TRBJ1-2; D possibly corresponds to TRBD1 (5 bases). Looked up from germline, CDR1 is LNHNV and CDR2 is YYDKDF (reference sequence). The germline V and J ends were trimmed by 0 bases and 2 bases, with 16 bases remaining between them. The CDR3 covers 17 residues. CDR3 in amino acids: CATSRDGRAGPNYGYTF. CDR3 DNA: TGTGCCACCAGCAGAGATGGAAGGGCAGGGCCAAACTATGGCTACACCTTC.

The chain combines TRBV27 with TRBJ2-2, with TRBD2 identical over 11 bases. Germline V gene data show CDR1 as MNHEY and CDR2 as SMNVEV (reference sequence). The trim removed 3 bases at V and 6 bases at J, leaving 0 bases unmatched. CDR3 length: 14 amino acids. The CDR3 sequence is CASSLTSGAGELFF. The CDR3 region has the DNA TGTGCCAGCAGTTTGACTAGCGGGGCCGGGGAGCTGTTTTTT.

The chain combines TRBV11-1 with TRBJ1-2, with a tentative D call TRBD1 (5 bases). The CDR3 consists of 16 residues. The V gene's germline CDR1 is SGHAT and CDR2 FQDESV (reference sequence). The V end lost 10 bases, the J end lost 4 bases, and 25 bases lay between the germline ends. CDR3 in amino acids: CATSPTPTASIYGYTF. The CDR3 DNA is TGTGCCACCTCCCCGACTCCGACAGCTTCCATCTATGGCTACACCTTC. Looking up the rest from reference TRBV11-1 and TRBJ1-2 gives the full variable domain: EAEVAQSPRYKITEKSQAVAFWCDPISGHATLYWYRQILGQGPELLVQFQDESVVDDSQLPKDRFSAERLKGVDSTLKIQPAELGDSAMYLCATSPTPTASIYGYTFGSGTRLTVV.

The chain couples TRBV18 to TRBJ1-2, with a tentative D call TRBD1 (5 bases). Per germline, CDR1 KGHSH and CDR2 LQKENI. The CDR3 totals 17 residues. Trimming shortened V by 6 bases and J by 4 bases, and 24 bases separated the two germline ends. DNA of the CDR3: TGTGCCAGCTCGCCAGGTCATGGTCCAGGGCTGGGCTATGGCTACACCTTC. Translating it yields CASSPGHGPGLGYGYTF.

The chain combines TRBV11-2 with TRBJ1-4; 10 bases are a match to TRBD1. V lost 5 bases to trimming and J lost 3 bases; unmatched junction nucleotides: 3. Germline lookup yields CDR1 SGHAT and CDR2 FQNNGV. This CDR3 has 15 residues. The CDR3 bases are TGTGCCAGCAGCGGACAGGGGGTGTCTAATGAAAAACTGTTTTTT. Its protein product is CASSGQGVSNEKLFF. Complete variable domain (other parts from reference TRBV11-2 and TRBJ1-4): EAGVAQSPRYKIIEKRQSVAFWCNPISGHATLYWYQQILGQGPKLLIQFQNNGVVDDSQLPKDRFSAERLKGVDSTLKIQPAKLEDSAVYLCASSGQGVSNEKLFFGSGTQLSVL.

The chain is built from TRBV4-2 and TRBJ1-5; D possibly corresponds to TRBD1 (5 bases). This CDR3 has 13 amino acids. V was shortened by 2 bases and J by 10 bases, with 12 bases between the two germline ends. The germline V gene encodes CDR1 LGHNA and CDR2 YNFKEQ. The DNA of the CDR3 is TGTGCCAGCAGCCAATTAGAAAGGGGACCCCAGCATTTT. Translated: CASSQLERGPQHF.

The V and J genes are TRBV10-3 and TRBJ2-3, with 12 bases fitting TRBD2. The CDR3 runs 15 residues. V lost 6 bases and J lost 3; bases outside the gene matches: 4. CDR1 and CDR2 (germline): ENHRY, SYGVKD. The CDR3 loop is CAIRRTSGATDTQYF. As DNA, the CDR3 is TGTGCCATCAGACGGACTAGCGGGGCAACAGATACGCAGTATTTT.

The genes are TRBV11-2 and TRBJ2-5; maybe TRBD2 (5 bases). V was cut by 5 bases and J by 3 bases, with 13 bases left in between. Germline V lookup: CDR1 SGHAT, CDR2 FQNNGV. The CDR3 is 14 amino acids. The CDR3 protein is CASSPLSGKETQYF. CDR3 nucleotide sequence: TGTGCCAGCAGCCCGCTCTCGGGAAAAGAGACCCAGTACTTC.

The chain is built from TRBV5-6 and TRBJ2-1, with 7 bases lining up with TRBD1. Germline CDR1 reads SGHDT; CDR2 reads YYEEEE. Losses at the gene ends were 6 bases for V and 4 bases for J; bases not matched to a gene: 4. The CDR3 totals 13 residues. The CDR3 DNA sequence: TGTGCCAGCATGGGGACAGAGTACAATGAGCAGTTCTTC. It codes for CASMGTEYNEQFF. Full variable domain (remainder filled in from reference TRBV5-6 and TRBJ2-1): DAGVTQSPTHLIKTRGQQVTLRCSPKSGHDTVSWYQQALGQGPQFIFQYYEEEERQRGNFPDRFSGHQFPNYSSELNVNALLLGDSALYLCASMGTEYNEQFFGPGTRLTVL.

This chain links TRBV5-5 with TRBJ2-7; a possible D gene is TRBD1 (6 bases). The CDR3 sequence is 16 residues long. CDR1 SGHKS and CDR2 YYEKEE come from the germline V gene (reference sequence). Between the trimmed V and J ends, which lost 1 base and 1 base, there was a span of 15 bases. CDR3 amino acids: CASSLPRQVGSYEQYF. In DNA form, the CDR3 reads TGTGCCAGCAGCTTGCCTCGACAGGTGGGGTCCTACGAGCAGTACTTC.

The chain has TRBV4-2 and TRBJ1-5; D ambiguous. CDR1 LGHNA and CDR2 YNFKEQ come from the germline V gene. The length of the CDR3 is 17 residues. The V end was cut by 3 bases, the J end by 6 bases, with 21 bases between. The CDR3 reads CASSHVTGSDGVQPQHF. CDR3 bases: TGTGCCAGCAGCCACGTCACTGGTTCAGACGGGGTTCAGCCCCAGCATTTT.

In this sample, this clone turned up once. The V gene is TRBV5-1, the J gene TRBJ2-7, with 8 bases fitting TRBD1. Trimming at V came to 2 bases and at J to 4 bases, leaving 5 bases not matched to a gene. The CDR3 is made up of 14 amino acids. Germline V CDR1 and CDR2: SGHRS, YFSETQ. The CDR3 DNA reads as TGCGCCAGCAGCTTTCGTCAGGGGGCGTACGAGCAGTACTTC. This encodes CASSFRQGAYEQYF.

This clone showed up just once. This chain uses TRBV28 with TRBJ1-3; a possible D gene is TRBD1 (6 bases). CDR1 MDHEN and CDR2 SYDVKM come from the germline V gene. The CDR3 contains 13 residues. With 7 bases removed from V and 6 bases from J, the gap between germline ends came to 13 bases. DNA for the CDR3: TGTGCCAGCACTCAGCAGGGGACAAACACCATATATTTT. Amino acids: CASTQQGTNTIYF.